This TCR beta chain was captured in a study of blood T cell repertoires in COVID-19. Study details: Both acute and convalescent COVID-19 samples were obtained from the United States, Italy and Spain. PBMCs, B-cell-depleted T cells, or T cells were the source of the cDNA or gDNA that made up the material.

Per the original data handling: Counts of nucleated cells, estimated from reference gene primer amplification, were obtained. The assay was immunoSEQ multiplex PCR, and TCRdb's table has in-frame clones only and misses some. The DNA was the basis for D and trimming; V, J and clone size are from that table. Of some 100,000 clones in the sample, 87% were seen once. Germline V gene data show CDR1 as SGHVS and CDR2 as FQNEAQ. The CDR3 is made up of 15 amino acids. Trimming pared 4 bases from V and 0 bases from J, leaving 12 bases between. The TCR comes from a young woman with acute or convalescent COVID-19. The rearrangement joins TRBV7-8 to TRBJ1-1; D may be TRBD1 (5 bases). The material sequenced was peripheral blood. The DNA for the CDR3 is TGTGCCAGCAGCTACCAGGGTTTGGTGAACACTGAAGCTTTCTTT. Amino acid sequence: CASSYQGLVNTEAFF.